The rows below give T cell receptor beta chains drawn from one sample of a study of T cell changes during pregnancy in multiple sclerosis. Assay: immunoSEQ multiplex PCR; the TCRdb copy retains only in-frame clones and omits some. This table holds about 36,000 clones, approximately 92% found once. Sequencing used PBMCs (not recorded whether the cells were cultured). The receptors derive from a female donor with multiple sclerosis, enrolled in a pregnancy study. Both conserved end residues are part of each CDR3. D genes are given only for firm matches. A clone size is listed for some rows: how often the clone was seen (once, few, many), or a class if it is expanded.

clone size,CDR3 length,D gene,V gene,J gene,CDR3 protein,CDR3 DNA
.,13,.,TRBV21-1,TRBJ2-1,CASTTGLYNEQFF,TGTGCCAGCACGACAGGGCTTTACAATGAGCAGTTCTTC
.,13,.,TRBV6-1,TRBJ1-5,CASSEQGNQPQHF,TGTGCCAGCAGTGAACAGGGCAATCAGCCCCAGCATTTT
.,18,TRBD2,TRBV11-2,TRBJ2-7,CASSLVGVTSGRSYEQYF,TGTGCCAGCAGCTTAGTCGGGGTGACTAGCGGGAGGTCCTACGAGCAGTACTTC
once,15,TRBD2,TRBV5-4,TRBJ2-3,CASSLRREGPDTQYF,TGTGCCAGCAGCTTGAGGCGGGAGGGGCCAGATACGCAGTATTTT
.,15,TRBD2,TRBV7-2,TRBJ2-3,CASSLSSGSTDTQYF,TGTGCCAGCAGCTTATCTAGCGGGAGCACAGATACGCAGTATTTT
.,17,TRBD2,TRBV28,TRBJ2-3,CASSFPGLAENTDTQYF,TGTGCCAGCAGTTTCCCCGGACTAGCGGAAAACACAGATACGCAGTATTTT
.,14,TRBD2,TRBV7-2,TRBJ2-1,CASKQREWGGEQFF,TGTGCCAGCAAGCAGCGGGAGTGGGGGGGTGAGCAGTTCTTC
.,16,.,TRBV19,TRBJ1-4,CASAEFGTGLNEKLFF,TGTGCCAGTGCCGAGTTTGGGACGGGTCTTAATGAAAAACTGTTTTTT
.,16,TRBD2,TRBV5-1,TRBJ2-1,CASSSPREGLNNEQFF,TGCGCCAGCAGCTCTCCTCGGGAGGGCCTGAACAATGAGCAGTTCTTC
.,16,TRBD2,TRBV5-1,TRBJ2-4,CASSPRLAGGWGIQYF,TGCGCCAGCAGCCCTAGACTAGCGGGAGGGTGGGGCATTCAGTACTTC
.,16,.,TRBV5-1,TRBJ2-2,CASSLEGVTNTGELFF,TGCGCCAGCAGCTTGGAGGGGGTGACGAACACCGGGGAGCTGTTTTTT
.,14,.,TRBV11-2,TRBJ2-1,CASSLDGPNNEQFF,TGTGCCAGCAGCTTAGATGGGCCAAACAATGAGCAGTTCTTC
.,14,.,TRBV10-3,TRBJ1-2,CAISVSKDVAGYTF,TGTGCCATCAGTGTTTCTAAGGACGTGGCTGGCTACACCTTC
.,14,.,TRBV6-5,TRBJ1-2,CASSAQTDLYGYTF,TGTGCCAGCAGTGCCCAGACCGATCTCTATGGCTACACCTTC
.,11,.,TRBV2,TRBJ2-7,CASSEAREQYF,TGTGCCAGCAGTGAAGCGCGAGAGCAGTACTTC
.,15,TRBD1,TRBV7-2,TRBJ1-2,CASSYSTTGNYGYTF,TGTGCCAGCAGCTACTCCACGACAGGGAACTATGGCTACACCTTC
.,12,.,TRBV30,TRBJ1-2,CAWSARTYGYTF,TGTGCCTGGAGTGCTCGGACCTATGGCTACACCTTC
.,16,.,TRBV21-1,TRBJ2-5,CASRLPGRRYQETQYF,TGTGCCAGCAGACTCCCGGGACGGCGGTACCAAGAGACCCAGTACTTC
.,13,TRBD1,TRBV29-1,TRBJ1-5,CSVGDRENQPQHF,TGCAGCGTTGGGGACAGGGAGAACCAGCCCCAGCATTTT
.,14,.,TRBV19,TRBJ2-1,CASSIGQRYNEQFF,TGTGCCAGTAGTATTGGGCAGCGGTACAATGAGCAGTTCTTC
.,14,TRBD1,TRBV5-1,TRBJ2-1,CASSLEGQGIEQFF,TGCGCCAGCAGCTTGGAAGGACAGGGGATTGAGCAGTTCTTC
.,14,.,TRBV4-3,TRBJ2-7,CASSPLWETYEQYF,TGCGCCAGCAGCCCCTTGTGGGAAACCTACGAGCAGTACTTC
.,14,.,TRBV5-1,TRBJ2-7,CASSPGTERNEQYF,TGCGCCAGCAGCCCAGGGACGGAGAGAAACGAGCAGTACTTC
.,13,.,TRBV29-1,TRBJ1-1,CSVEGGVNTEAFF,TGCAGCGTTGAAGGGGGGGTGAACACTGAAGCTTTCTTT
.,19,TRBD2,TRBV5-1,TRBJ2-3,CASSPRWTSGSGGTDTQYF,TGCGCCAGCAGCCCACGGTGGACTAGCGGGAGTGGAGGCACAGATACGCAGTATTTT
.,15,.,TRBV5-6,TRBJ1-1,CASSPVGAPNTEAFF,TGTGCCAGCAGCCCCGTGGGGGCCCCGAACACTGAAGCTTTCTTT
.,16,.,TRBV5-1,TRBJ1-2,CASTPYGGSPVRGYTF,TGCGCCAGCACCCCCTACGGCGGGTCCCCGGTCAGGGGCTACACCTTC
.,15,TRBD1,TRBV5-6,TRBJ2-5,CASSFGQGGQETQYF,TGTGCCAGCAGCTTCGGACAGGGGGGCCAAGAGACCCAGTACTTC
.,15,.,TRBV6-4,TRBJ2-5,CASRRNGVIKETQYF,TGTGCCAGCAGACGAAACGGGGTAATAAAAGAGACCCAGTACTTC
.,20,.,TRBV5-3,TRBJ2-1,CARSPSRRDGPKSSYNEQFF,TGTGCCAGAAGCCCCTCCCGTAGGGACGGCCCAAAGAGCTCCTACAATGAGCAGTTCTTC
.,14,TRBD1,TRBV28,TRBJ2-1,CASSPGQDFNEQFF,TGTGCCAGCAGTCCGGGACAGGACTTCAATGAGCAGTTCTTC
.,16,TRBD1,TRBV11-2,TRBJ1-3,CASSLEGTGARNTIYF,TGTGCCAGCAGCTTAGAAGGAACAGGGGCGAGAAACACCATATATTTT
.,16,TRBD2,TRBV2,TRBJ2-7,CASRTGTSGRAYEQYF,TGTGCCAGCAGGACCGGGACTAGCGGGAGGGCCTACGAGCAGTACTTC
.,12,TRBD1,TRBV27,TRBJ2-5,CAGYRGRGTQYF,TGTGCCGGCTACAGGGGGCGAGGGACCCAGTACTTC
once,17,TRBD2,TRBV5-6,TRBJ2-7,CASSAAPGTSGSYEQYF,TGTGCCAGCAGCGCGGCCCCCGGGACTAGCGGCTCCTACGAGCAGTACTTC
.,15,TRBD2,TRBV30,TRBJ2-7,CAWSVPGGSPYEQYF,TGTGCCTGGAGTGTACCGGGGGGTTCCCCCTACGAGCAGTACTTC
.,14,TRBD1,TRBV5-1,TRBJ1-4,CASSGDRTNEKLFF,TGCGCCAGCAGCGGGGACAGGACCAATGAAAAACTGTTTTTT
.,15,.,TRBV5-4,TRBJ1-1,CASSLAPGSNTEAFF,TGTGCCAGCAGCTTGGCCCCGGGATCCAACACTGAAGCTTTCTTT
once,13,TRBD1,TRBV7-2,TRBJ1-2,CASSPARDRGFHF,TGTGCCAGCAGCCCCGCCCGGGACAGGGGATTCCACTTC
.,15,TRBD1,TRBV18,TRBJ2-7,CASSPPDGTGVEQYF,TGTGCCAGCTCACCACCCGACGGGACAGGGGTCGAGCAGTACTTC
few,14,.,TRBV6-1,TRBJ2-7,CASSEPLPGLEQYF,TGTGCCAGCAGTGAACCCCTCCCAGGGCTCGAGCAGTACTTC